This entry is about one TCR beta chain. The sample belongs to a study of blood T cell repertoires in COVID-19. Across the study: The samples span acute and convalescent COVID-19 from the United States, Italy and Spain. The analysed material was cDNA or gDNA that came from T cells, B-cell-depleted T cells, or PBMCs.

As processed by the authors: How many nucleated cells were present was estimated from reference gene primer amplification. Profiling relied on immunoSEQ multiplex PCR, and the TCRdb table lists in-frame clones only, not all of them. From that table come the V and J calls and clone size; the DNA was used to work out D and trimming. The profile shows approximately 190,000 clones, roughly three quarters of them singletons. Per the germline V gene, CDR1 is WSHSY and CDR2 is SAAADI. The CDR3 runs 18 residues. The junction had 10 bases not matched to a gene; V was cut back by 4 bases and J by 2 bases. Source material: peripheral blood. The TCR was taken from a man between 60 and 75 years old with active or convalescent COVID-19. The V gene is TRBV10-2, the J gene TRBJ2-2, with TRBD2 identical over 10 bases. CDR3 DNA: TGCGCCAGCAGTGGCCGGGGAGTAGCGGGAGGCAACACCGGGGAGCTGTTTTTT. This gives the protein CASSGRGVAGGNTGELFF.